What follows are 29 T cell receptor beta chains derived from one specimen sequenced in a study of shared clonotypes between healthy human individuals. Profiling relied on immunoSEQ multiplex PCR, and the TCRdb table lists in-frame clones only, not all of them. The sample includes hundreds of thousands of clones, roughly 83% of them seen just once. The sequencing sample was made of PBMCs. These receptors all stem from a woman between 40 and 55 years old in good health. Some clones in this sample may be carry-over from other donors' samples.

The CDR3, as DNA: TGTGCCAGCCGCCCGACAGGGGGGTTTCTATACGAGCAGTACTTC. This gives the protein CASRPTGGFLYEQYF. The chain uses TRBV18 and TRBJ2-7; 9 bases fit TRBD1. The CDR3 totals 15 residues. V was clipped by 8 bases and J by 4 bases; unmatched bases: 12. Per the germline V gene, CDR1 is KGHSH and CDR2 is LQKENI.

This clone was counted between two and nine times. The CDR3: CASQELQGQQAFF. The CDR3 DNA sequence: TGTGCCAGTCAGGAATTACAGGGGCAGCAAGCTTTCTTT. J is TRBJ1-1 and V is TRBV6-1, with 7 bases that match TRBD1. Trimming removed 9 bases from V and 9 bases from J; junction bases left unmatched: 13. CDR1 MNHNS and CDR2 SASEGT come from the germline V gene. CDR3 length: 13 amino acids.

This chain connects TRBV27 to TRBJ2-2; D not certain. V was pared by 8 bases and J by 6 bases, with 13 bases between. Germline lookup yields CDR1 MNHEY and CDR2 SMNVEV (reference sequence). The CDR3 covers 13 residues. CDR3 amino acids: CASGRTRAGELFF. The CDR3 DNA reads TGTGCCAGCGGCCGTACCCGGGCCGGGGAGCTGTTTTTT.

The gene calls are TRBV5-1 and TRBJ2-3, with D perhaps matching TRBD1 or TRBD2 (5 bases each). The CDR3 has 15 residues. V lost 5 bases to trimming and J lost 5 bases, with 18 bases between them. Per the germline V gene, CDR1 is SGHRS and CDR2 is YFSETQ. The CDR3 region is CASSQGLSRGDTQYF. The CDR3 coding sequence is TGCGCCAGCAGTCAAGGACTCTCGAGGGGAGATACGCAGTATTTT.

The CDR3 reads CAWSFQGSSEGYTF. The CDR3 region has the DNA TGTGCCTGGAGTTTCCAGGGCTCCAGCGAGGGCTACACCTTC. The rearrangement links TRBV30 to TRBJ1-2, with D possibly matching TRBD1 (5 bases). Trimming took off 2 bases at V and 8 bases at J, with 18 bases between the two ends. The CDR3 sequence is 14 residues long. Germline V lookup: CDR1 GTSNPN, CDR2 SVGIG (reference sequence).

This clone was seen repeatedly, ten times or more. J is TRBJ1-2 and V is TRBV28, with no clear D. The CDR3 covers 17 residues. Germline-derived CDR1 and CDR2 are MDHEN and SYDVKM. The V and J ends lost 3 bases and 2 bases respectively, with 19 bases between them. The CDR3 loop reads CASSFRNLGLGNYGYTF. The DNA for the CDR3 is TGTGCCAGCAGTTTCCGAAACCTTGGTTTGGGGAACTATGGCTACACCTTC.

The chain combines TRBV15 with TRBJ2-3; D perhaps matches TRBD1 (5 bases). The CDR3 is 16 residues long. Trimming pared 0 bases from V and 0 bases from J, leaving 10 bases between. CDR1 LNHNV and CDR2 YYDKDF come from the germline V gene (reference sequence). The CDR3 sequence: CATSRDPDTSTDTQYF. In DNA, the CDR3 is TGTGCCACCAGCAGAGATCCGGACACTAGCACAGATACGCAGTATTTT.

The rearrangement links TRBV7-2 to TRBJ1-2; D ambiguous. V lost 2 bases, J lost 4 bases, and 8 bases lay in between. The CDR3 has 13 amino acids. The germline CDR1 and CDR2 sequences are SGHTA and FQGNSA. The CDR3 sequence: CASSLSPAYGYTF. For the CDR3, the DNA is TGTGCCAGCAGCTTATCCCCGGCCTATGGCTACACCTTC.

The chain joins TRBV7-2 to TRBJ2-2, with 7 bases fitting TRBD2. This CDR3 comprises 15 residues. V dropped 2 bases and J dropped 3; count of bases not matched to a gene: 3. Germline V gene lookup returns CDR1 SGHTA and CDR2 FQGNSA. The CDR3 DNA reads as TGTGCCAGCAGCTTAAGGCTAGCGGACACCGGGGAGCTGTTTTTT. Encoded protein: CASSLRLADTGELFF.

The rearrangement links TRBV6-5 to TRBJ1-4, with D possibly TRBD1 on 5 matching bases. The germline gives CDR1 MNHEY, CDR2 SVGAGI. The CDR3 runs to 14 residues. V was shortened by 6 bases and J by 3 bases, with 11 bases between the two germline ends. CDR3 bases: TGTGCCAGCAGCTACAGGCCTTCTAATGAAAAACTGTTTTTT. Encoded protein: CASSYRPSNEKLFF.

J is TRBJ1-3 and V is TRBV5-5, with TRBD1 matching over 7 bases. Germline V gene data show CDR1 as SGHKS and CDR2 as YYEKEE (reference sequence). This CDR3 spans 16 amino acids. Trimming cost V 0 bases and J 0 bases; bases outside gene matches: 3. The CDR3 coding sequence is TGTGCCAGCAGCTTGGTGACAGGGCTCTCTGGAAACACCATATATTTT. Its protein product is CASSLVTGLSGNTIYF.

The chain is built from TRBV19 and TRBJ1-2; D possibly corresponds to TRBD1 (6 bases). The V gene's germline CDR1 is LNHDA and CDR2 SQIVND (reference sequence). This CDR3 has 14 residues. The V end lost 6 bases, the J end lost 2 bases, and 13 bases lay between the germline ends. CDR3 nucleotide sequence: TGTGCCAGTAGGGTCTCCGACAGGAACTATGGCTACACCTTC. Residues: CASRVSDRNYGYTF.

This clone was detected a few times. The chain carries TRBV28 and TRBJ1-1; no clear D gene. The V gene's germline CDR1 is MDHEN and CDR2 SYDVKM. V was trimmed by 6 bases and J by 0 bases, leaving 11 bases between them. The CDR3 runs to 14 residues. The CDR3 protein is CASSFRAVNTEAFF. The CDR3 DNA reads TGTGCCAGCAGCTTCAGAGCAGTGAACACTGAAGCTTTCTTT.

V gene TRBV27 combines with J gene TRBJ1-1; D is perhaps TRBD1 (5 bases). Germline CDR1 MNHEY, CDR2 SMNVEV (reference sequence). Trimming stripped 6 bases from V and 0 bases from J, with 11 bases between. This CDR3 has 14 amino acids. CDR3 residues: CASRFRDLNTEAFF. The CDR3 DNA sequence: TGTGCCAGCAGGTTCAGGGATTTGAACACTGAAGCTTTCTTT.

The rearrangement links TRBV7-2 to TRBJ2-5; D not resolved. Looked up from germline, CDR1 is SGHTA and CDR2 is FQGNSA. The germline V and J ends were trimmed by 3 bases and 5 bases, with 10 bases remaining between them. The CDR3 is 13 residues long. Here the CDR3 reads CASSFMDLETQYF. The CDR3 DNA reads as TGTGCCAGCAGCTTCATGGATTTGGAGACCCAGTACTTC.

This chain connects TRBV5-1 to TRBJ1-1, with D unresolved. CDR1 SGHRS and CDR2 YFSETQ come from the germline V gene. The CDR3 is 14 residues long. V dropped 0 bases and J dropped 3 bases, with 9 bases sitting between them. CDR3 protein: CASSLEASYTEAFF. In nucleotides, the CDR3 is TGCGCCAGCAGCTTGGAAGCATCGTACACTGAAGCTTTCTTT.

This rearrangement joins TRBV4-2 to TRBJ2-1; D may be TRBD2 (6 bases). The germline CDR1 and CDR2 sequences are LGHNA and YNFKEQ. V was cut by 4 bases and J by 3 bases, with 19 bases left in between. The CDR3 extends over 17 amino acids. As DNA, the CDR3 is TGTGCCAGCAGCCCCCCAGGGAGGCGAGGGTTCTACAATGAGCAGTTCTTC. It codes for CASSPPGRRGFYNEQFF.

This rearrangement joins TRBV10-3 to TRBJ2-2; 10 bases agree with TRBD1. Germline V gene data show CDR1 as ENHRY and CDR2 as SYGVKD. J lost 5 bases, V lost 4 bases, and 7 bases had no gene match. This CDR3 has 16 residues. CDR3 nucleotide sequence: TGTGCCATCAGTGGTGGGACAGGGGAGGGGACCGGGGAGCTGTTTTTT. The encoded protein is CAISGGTGEGTGELFF.

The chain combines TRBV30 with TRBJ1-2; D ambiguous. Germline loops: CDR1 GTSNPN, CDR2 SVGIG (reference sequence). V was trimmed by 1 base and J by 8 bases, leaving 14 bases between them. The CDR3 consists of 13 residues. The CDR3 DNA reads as TGTGCCTGGAGTGGGTACAGTCCTGGGGGCTACACCTTC. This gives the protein CAWSGYSPGGYTF.

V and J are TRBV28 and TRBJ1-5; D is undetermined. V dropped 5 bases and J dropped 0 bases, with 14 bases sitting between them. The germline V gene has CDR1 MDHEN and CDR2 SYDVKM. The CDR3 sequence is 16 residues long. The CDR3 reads CASSPPTRVSNQPQHF. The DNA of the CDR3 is TGTGCCAGCAGTCCACCAACAAGGGTTAGCAATCAGCCCCAGCATTTT.

This CDR3 reads CASSTREGYNEQFF. CDR3 DNA sequence: TGTGCCAGTAGTACGCGGGAGGGCTACAATGAGCAGTTCTTC. This chain uses TRBV19 with TRBJ2-1; 9 bases are a match to TRBD2. V lost 4 bases and J lost 3; bases outside the gene matches: 1. The CDR3 covers 14 residues. Germline CDR1 LNHDA, CDR2 SQIVND (reference sequence). The whole variable domain, remainder taken from reference TRBV19 and TRBJ2-1, is DGGITQSPKYLFRKEGQNVTLSCEQNLNHDAMYWYRQDPGQGLRLIYYSQIVNDFQKGDIAEGYSVSREKKESFPLTVTSAQKNPTAFYLCASSTREGYNEQFFGPGTRLTVL.

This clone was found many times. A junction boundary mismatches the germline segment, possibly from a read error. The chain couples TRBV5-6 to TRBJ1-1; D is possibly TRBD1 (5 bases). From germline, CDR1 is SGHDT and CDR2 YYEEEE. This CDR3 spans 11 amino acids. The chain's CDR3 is CASSSIGDPLF. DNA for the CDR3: TGTGCCAGCAGCTCGATCGGGGACCCCCTGTTT.

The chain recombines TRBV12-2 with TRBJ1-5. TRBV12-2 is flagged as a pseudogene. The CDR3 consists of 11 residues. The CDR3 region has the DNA TGTGCAAGTCGCTTGACCAAGCCCCAGCATTTT. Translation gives CASRLTKPQHF.

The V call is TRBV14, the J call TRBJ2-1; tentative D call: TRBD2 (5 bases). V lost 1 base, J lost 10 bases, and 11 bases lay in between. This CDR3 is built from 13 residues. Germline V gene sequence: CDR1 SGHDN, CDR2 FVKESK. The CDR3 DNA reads TGTGCCAGCAGCCAAGTAAGAATAGCGGAGCAGTTCTTC. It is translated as CASSQVRIAEQFF.

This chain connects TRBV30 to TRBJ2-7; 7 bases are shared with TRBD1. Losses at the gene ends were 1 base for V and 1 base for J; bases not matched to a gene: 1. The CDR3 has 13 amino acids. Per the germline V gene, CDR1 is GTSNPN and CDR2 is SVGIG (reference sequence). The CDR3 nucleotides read TGTGCCTGGAGTGAGGGACAGTCCTACGAGCAGTACTTC. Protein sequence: CAWSEGQSYEQYF.

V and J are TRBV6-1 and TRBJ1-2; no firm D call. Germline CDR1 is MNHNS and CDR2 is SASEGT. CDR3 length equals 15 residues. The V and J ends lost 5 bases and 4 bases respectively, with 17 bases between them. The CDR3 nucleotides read TGTGCCAGCAGTACCGGCCCCGAAAAGCTCTATGGCTACACCTTC. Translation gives CASSTGPEKLYGYTF.

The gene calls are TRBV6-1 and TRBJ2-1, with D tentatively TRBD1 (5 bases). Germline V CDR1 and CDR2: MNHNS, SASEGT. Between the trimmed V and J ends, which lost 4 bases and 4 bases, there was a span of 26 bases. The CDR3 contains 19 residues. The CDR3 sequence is CASSAGLGVAESYYNEQFF. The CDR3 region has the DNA TGTGCCAGCAGTGCTGGGTTAGGGGTTGCGGAGTCCTATTACAATGAGCAGTTCTTC.

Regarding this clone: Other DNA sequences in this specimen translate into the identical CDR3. The CDR3, as DNA: TGTGCCAGCAGCCAAGACAGGAATCAGCCCCAGCATTTT. It is translated as CASSQDRNQPQHF. The chain uses TRBV6-1 and TRBJ1-5, with D tentatively TRBD1 (6 bases). CDR3 length equals 13 residues. Trimming shortened V by 6 bases and J by 4 bases, and 10 bases separated the two germline ends. Germline assignment: CDR1 MNHNS and CDR2 SASEGT.

The CDR3 loop reads CASSHPGSNYGYTF. In DNA, the CDR3 is TGTGCCAGCAGTCATCCGGGTTCTAACTATGGCTACACCTTC. J is TRBJ1-2 and V is TRBV27; the D is unclear. The CDR3 covers 14 residues. Trimming stripped 5 bases from V and 0 bases from J, with 10 bases between. Germline CDR1 reads MNHEY; CDR2 reads SMNVEV (reference sequence).